The entry that follows covers one T cell receptor beta chain sequence. V was pared by 7 bases and J by 3 bases, with 19 bases between. Germline CDR1 reads DFQATT; CDR2 reads SNEGSKA (reference sequence). CDR3 length: 14 amino acids. The sample's time point: persistent/refractory GD, antithyroid drugs over 5 years with positive TRAb. Generation of the TCR library employed RNA extracted from PBMCs. American Thyroid Association guidelines defined Graves' disease diagnosis. This record belongs to a study of regulatory T cells in long-lasting Graves disease. The authors built TCR beta libraries using iRepertoire HTBI primers and Arm-PCR of CDR3 regions. Each CDR3 protein gets one entry after TCRdb re-called the multiplex PCR reads with MiXCR. The sample lists about 470,000 distinct CDR3 sequences, approximately 21% occurring once.

This TCR was sampled from a female donor with Graves disease. This sample comprised peripheral blood mononuclear cells (PBMCs), obtained when the disease was refractory, from a patient treated with antithyroid drugs. The chain couples TRBV20-1 to TRBJ2-7; tentatively, D is TRBD2 (6 bases). CDR3 in DNA: TGCAGTGTTGGCGGAGCCCTCGGGGGCTACGAGCAGTACTTC. Amino acids: CSVGGALGGYEQYF.